This T cell receptor beta chain originates from a study of blood T cell repertoires in COVID-19. Study-level information: Acute and convalescent COVID-19 specimens originated in the United States, Italy and Spain. T cells, B-cell-depleted T cells, or PBMCs supplied cDNA or gDNA.

The length of the CDR3 is 15 residues. Germline CDR1 LNHDA, CDR2 SQIVND (reference sequence). Produced via immunoSEQ multiplex PCR; TCRdb's table is partial and in-frame only. The data show around 290,000 clones, around 87% seen once. The source material was peripheral blood. This clonotype originated in a woman between 45 and 65 years old who had recovered from COVID-19. This rearrangement joins TRBV19 to TRBJ2-2, with D perhaps matching TRBD2 (5 bases). The CDR3: CATTIELGNTGELFF. CDR3 DNA sequence: TGTGCGACGACTATTGAGCTCGGGAACACCGGGGAGCTGTTTTTT. Based on the CDR3 plus reference TRBV19 and TRBJ2-2, the full variable domain is DGGITQSPKYLFRKEGQNVTLSCEQNLNHDAMYWYRQDPGQGLRLIYYSQIVNDFQKGDIAEGYSVSREKKESFPLTVTSAQKNPTAFYLCATTIELGNTGELFFGEGSRLTVL.